A single sample is the source of the 8 T cell receptor beta chains below, sequenced in a study of blood T cells in healthy people across ages (dated by TCRdb to between 2014 and 2017). Library prep was done by 5' RACE. The sample was run on an Illumina HiSeq 2500. A second PCR of about 6 to 12 cycles was performed with a sample-barcoded 5' primer and a J-beta primer mix. TCRdb trimmed public reads at Q25 via fastp, called clones via MiXCR and kept in-frame beta chains. Every entry covers one CDR3 protein and lists the most common genes and DNA from its rows. Within this sample are around 940,000 distinct CDR3 sequences, with 45% to 60% of them counted one time only. In total, the top ten clones hold about a fifth of the sample. Input material: blood. The receptors originated from a woman aged 55 to 70 in good health.

The chain combines TRBV15 with TRBJ2-7; 10 bases map to TRBD1. This CDR3 comprises 15 residues. The trim removed 1 base at V and 2 bases at J, leaving 2 bases unmatched. CDR1 LNHNV and CDR2 YYDKDF come from the germline V gene (reference sequence). This CDR3 is CATSRGGTGAYEQYF. The CDR3, as DNA: TGTGCCACCAGCAGAGGAGGGACAGGGGCCTACGAGCAGTACTTC.

The chain is built from TRBV15 and TRBJ2-7, with TRBD2 identical over 10 bases. V gave up 6 bases and J gave up 3 bases; unmatched junction bases: 5. The germline gives CDR1 LNHNV, CDR2 YYDKDF (reference sequence). The CDR3 runs to 14 residues. In DNA, the CDR3 is TGTGCCACCAGAGCTAGCGGGAGTCACTACGAGCAGTACTTC. Translating gives CATRASGSHYEQYF.

This clonotype was observed a single time. The rearrangement uses TRBV7-2 and TRBJ2-5; D not resolved. This CDR3 has 11 amino acids. Per the germline V gene, CDR1 is SGHTA and CDR2 is FQGNSA. V gave up 1 base and J gave up 13 bases, with 10 bases separating them. CDR3 coding DNA: TGTGCCAGCAGCTTAGTCTCCGAGCTGTACTTC. Protein sequence: CASSLVSELYF.

Only a few counts were recorded for this clonotype. This chain joins TRBV28 and TRBJ2-4; 7 positions match TRBD1. The CDR3 is 15 residues long. From germline, CDR1 is MDHEN and CDR2 SYDVKM. Trimming took 5 bases from V and 3 from J; bases not matched to a gene: 7. The CDR3 bases are TGTGCCAGCAGTGTCTTGGGACAGATCAAAAACATTCAGTACTTC. Its protein is CASSVLGQIKNIQYF.

This sequence joins TRBV6-2 or TRBV6-3 and TRBJ1-5; no clear D. The CDR3 consists of 14 residues. Germline V lookup: CDR1 MNHEY, CDR2 SVGEGT. V was pared by 2 bases and J by 7 bases, with 12 bases between. The CDR3, as DNA: TGTGCCAGCAGTTACAGTAGATATGTGCAGCCCCAGCATTTT. Protein product: CASSYSRYVQPQHF.

This clonotype has a handful of counts. The rearrangement links TRBV20-1 to TRBJ2-1; 13 positions agree with TRBD2. Losses at the gene ends were 2 bases for V and 6 bases for J; bases not matched to a gene: 7. Germline CDR1 reads DFQATT; CDR2 reads SNEGSKA (reference sequence). The CDR3 has 16 amino acids. CDR3: CSARPGTSGIINEQFF. For the CDR3, the DNA is TGCAGTGCTAGACCCGGGACTAGCGGGATTATCAATGAGCAGTTCTTC.

The V and J genes are TRBV28 and TRBJ1-6; TRBD1 matches at 7 bases. Losses at the gene ends were 6 bases for V and 9 bases for J; bases not matched to a gene: 14. The CDR3 has 16 residues. Looked up from germline, CDR1 is MDHEN and CDR2 is SYDVKM. CDR3 in DNA: TGTGCCAGCAGGGGGACAGCACCATTTCCTCTTTCACCCCTCCACTTT. Encoded protein: CASRGTAPFPLSPLHF.

This clonotype occurred once. The chain is built from TRBV5-1 and TRBJ2-5, with TRBD2 matching 11 bases. With V trimmed by 0 bases and J by 11 bases, 15 bases remained unmatched. Germline V lookup: CDR1 SGHRS, CDR2 YFSETQ. CDR3 length: 17 residues. The CDR3 DNA reads TGCGCCAGCAGCTTGGCGGTCGTAGCGGGAGGGCCCTATGAGCAGTACTTC. Protein: CASSLAVVAGGPYEQYF.